One TCR beta chain is described in this entry. Its antigen is undetermined. The data were obtained in a study of response to subunit inactivated influenza vaccine. TCRdb reprocessed the RT-PCR reads via MiXCR and lists one record per CDR3 protein. The sample has 800,000 or so distinct CDR3 sequences, 21% seen once. Trimming left V 3 bases short and J 5 bases short, with 10 bases between. This CDR3 comprises 12 residues. The germline V gene has CDR1 DFQATT and CDR2 SNEGSKA (reference sequence). General study points: The authors offered the suggestion that each seasonal influenza vaccination recruits few new T cells.

This sample comprised PBMCs from blood, obtained 5 to 6 days after vaccination. This receptor was identified in a middle-aged man who received an inactivated influenza vaccine. The V and J genes are TRBV20-1 and TRBJ2-5; unclear D gene. CDR3 in amino acids: CSASRAVETQYF. The CDR3, as DNA: TGCAGTGCTAGTCGAGCTGTCGAGACCCAGTACTTC.